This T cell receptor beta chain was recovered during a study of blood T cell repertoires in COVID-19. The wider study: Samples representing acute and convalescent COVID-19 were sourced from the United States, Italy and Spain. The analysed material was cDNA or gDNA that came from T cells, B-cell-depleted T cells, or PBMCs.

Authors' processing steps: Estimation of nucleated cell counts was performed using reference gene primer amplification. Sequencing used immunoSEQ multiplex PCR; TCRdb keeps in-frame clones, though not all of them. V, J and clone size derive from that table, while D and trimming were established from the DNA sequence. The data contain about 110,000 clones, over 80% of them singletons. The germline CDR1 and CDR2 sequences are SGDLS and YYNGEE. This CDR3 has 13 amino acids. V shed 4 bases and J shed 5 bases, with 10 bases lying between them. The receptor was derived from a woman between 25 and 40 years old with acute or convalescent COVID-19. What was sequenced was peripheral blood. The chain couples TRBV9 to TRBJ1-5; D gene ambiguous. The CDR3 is CASSPRGDQPQHF. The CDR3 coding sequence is TGTGCCAGCAGCCCCCGCGGGGATCAGCCCCAGCATTTT.